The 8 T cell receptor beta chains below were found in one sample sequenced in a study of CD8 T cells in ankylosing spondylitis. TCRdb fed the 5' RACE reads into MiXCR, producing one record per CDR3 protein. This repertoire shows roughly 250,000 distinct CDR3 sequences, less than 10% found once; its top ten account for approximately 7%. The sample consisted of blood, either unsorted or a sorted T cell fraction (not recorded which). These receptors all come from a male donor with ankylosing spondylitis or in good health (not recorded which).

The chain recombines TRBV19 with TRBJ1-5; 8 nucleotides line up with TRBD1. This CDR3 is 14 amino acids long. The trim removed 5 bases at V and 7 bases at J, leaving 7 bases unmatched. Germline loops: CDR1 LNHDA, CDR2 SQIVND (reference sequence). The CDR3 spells CASSGRTGRQPQHF. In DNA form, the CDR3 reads TGTGCCAGTAGTGGGCGGACAGGGAGACAGCCCCAGCATTTT.

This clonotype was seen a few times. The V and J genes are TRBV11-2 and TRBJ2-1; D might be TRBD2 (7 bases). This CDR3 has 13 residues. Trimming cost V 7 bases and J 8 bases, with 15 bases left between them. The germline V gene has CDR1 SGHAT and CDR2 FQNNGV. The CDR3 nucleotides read TGTGCCAGCACTGCAGGGAGGGGGGATGAGCAGTTCTTC. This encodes CASTAGRGDEQFF.

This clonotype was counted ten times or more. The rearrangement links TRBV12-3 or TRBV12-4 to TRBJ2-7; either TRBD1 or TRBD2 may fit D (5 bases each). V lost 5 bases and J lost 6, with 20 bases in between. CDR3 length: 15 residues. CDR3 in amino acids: CASSPGTHEPGEQYF. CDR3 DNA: TGTGCCAGCAGTCCCGGGACCCACGAACCCGGCGAGCAGTACTTC.

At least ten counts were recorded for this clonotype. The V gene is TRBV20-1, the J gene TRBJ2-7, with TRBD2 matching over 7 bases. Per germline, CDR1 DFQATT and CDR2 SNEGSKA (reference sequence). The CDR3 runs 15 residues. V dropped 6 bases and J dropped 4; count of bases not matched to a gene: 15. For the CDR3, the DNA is TGCAGTGCGTTACCCCTAGCGGAGACAATATACGAGCAGTACTTC. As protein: CSALPLAETIYEQYF.

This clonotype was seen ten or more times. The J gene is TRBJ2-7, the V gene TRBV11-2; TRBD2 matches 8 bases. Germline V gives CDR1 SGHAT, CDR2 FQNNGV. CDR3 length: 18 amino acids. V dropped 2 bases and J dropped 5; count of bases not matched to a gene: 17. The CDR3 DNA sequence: TGTGCCAGCAGCTTACTGGTTGGCGAGACTAGCGAAATCAACGAGCAGTACTTC. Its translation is CASSLLVGETSEINEQYF.

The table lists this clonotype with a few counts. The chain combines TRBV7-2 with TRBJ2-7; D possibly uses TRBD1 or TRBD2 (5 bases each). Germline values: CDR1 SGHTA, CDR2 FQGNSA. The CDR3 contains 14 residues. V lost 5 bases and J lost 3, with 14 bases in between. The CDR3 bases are TGTGCCAGCAGCAAAGGGACGGGAAACTACGAGCAGTACTTC. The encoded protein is CASSKGTGNYEQYF.

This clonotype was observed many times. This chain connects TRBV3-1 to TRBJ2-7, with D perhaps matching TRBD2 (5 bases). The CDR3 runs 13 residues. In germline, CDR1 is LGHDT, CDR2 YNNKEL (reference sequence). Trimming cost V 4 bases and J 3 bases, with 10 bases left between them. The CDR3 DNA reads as TGTGCCAGCAGCCCCTTTCGGGGCTACGAGCAGTACTTC. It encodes CASSPFRGYEQYF.

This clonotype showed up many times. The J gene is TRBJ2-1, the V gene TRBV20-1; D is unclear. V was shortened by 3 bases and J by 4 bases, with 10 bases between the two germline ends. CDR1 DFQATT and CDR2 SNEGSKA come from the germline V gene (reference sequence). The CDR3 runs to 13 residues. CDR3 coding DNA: TGCAGTGCTAGGGGCTCAGATTACAATGAGCAGTTCTTC. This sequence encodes CSARGSDYNEQFF.